This T cell receptor (beta chain) was recovered during a study of T cell changes during pregnancy in multiple sclerosis. CDR1 is LNHDA, CDR2 SQIVND, per germline (reference sequence). V shed 5 bases and J shed 1 base, with 11 bases lying between them. CDR3 length: 14 residues. The data were produced by immunoSEQ multiplex PCR, yet TCRdb's version contains in-frame clones alone and is incomplete. The data contain tens of thousands of clones, around 90% of them singletons. V and J are TRBV19 and TRBJ1-1; D may be TRBD1 (5 bases). This TCR came from a female donor with multiple sclerosis, enrolled in a pregnancy study. The source material was CD4+ T cells from peripheral blood mononuclear cells, sampled in the second trimester of pregnancy. The CDR3 loop reads CASSARVPNTEAFF. DNA of the CDR3: TGTGCCAGTAGTGCCAGGGTACCGAACACTGAAGCTTTCTTT.